Listed below are T cell receptor beta chains from one sample, sequenced in a study of blood T cell repertoires in COVID-19. Some clones are missing from TCRdb's copy, which holds only in-frame ones; the method was immunoSEQ multiplex PCR. The data contain almost 55,000 clones, over 75% of them singletons. Sequencing was performed on peripheral blood. Receptor source: a middle-aged man with active COVID-19. CDR3s include the opening cysteine and the closing phenylalanine or tryptophan. A D gene is named only where the DNA matches it firmly. Only part of the rows carry a size: once, few, many, or a class if the clone is expanded.

abundance	v_gene	d_gene	j_gene	CDR3nt	CDR3aa
NA	TRBV7-3	NA	TRBJ2-7	TGTGCCAGCAGCTTAATTAATCCGAGCGAGCAGTACTTC	CASSLINPSEQYF
NA	TRBV4-3	NA	TRBJ2-7	TGCGCCAGCAGCCAAGGTATTAGCGCGAGCTCCTACGAGCAGTACTTC	CASSQGISASSYEQYF
once	TRBV30	TRBD1	TRBJ1-5	TGTGCCTGGAGTGTGATGACAGGGAATCAGCCCCAGCATTTT	CAWSVMTGNQPQHF
NA	TRBV6-5	NA	TRBJ2-7	TGTGCCAGCAGCGACAGGTACGAGCAGTACTTC	CASSDRYEQYF
NA	TRBV6-5	TRBD1	TRBJ1-3	TGTGCCAGCAGACCGGGACAGCTTGGAAACACCATATATTTT	CASRPGQLGNTIYF
NA	TRBV28	NA	TRBJ1-5	TGTGCCAGCAGTTTACAGGGAACAAGCAATCAGCCCCAGCATTTT	CASSLQGTSNQPQHF
NA	TRBV9	NA	TRBJ2-1	TGTGCCAGCAGCGTAGTAGCAAGCATCCCCTACAATGAGCAGTTCTTC	CASSVVASIPYNEQFF
NA	TRBV24-1	NA	TRBJ2-5	TGTGCCACCAGTGGGGGCTCCAGGGAGACCCAGTACTTC	CATSGGSRETQYF
NA	TRBV5-4	NA	TRBJ1-6	TGTGCCACCAACAGGGCCTCCGATAATTCACCCCTCCACTTT	CATNRASDNSPLHF
once	TRBV9	NA	TRBJ2-7	TGTGCCAGCAGCGTAGCGGACAAGGTAATGGGGGAGCAGTACTTC	CASSVADKVMGEQYF
NA	TRBV2	NA	TRBJ2-3	TGTGCCAGCAGGCCTCCTCAGGGAAGAAGCACAGATACGCAGTATTTT	CASRPPQGRSTDTQYF
NA	TRBV2	TRBD2	TRBJ2-3	TGTGCCAGCAGTGAAGCTTGGGGGGGAGATACGCAGTATTTT	CASSEAWGGDTQYF
NA	TRBV9	NA	TRBJ1-1	TGTGCCAGCAGCCCAGAGGGGTGGGGGGGGAACACTGAAGCTTTCTTT	CASSPEGWGGNTEAFF
NA	TRBV27	NA	TRBJ2-7	TGTGCCAGCAGCCCACGGTCACTAGTCTACGAGCAGTACTTC	CASSPRSLVYEQYF
NA	TRBV29-1	TRBD1	TRBJ2-2	TGCAGCGTTGAGCTGGACAGGGCGGCCACCGGGGAGCTGTTTTTT	CSVELDRAATGELFF
NA	TRBV19	TRBD2	TRBJ2-2	TGTGCCAGCCGAGCGGGGGCCTCGTACACCGGGGAGCTGTTTTTT	CASRAGASYTGELFF
once	TRBV5-4	TRBD1	TRBJ2-3	TGTGCCAGCAGCTTGGGGTTACAGGGGGCAGATACGCAGTATTTT	CASSLGLQGADTQYF
NA	TRBV6-5	TRBD1	TRBJ1-2	TGTGCCAGCAGTTACTCGAGAACAGGGGGAGGATATGGCTACACCTTC	CASSYSRTGGGYGYTF
NA	TRBV11-2	NA	TRBJ1-3	TGTGCCAGCAGCTTCACAGGAGCGGGAAACACCATATATTTT	CASSFTGAGNTIYF
NA	TRBV19	TRBD1	TRBJ1-2	TGTGCCAGTAGTACCAGGGGGCAGGACTATGGCTACACCTTC	CASSTRGQDYGYTF
NA	TRBV7-9	NA	TRBJ1-1	TGTGCCAGCAGCTTAGAATACACCTTTGAAGCTTTCTTT	CASSLEYTFEAFF
NA	TRBV6-2/TRBV6-3	TRBD1	TRBJ1-6	TGTGCCAGCAGTTCACAGGGGAGGTCACCCCTCCACTTT	CASSSQGRSPLHF
NA	TRBV27	NA	TRBJ2-1	TGTGCCAGCAGTTTCCGACCCCTAGGGCAGGGATTCACTAATGAGCAGTTCTTC	CASSFRPLGQGFTNEQFF
NA	TRBV6-5	TRBD1	TRBJ1-1	TGTGCCCACAAGCACGGACAGGGGAACACTGAAGCTTTCTTT	CAHKHGQGNTEAFF
NA	TRBV27	TRBD1	TRBJ1-2	TGTGCCAGCAGCGCAGAAAGGGGACAGGGGTATGGCTACACCTTC	CASSAERGQGYGYTF
NA	TRBV11-2	NA	TRBJ1-1	TGTGCCAGCAGCTTAGATAGAGGTCCCGGGGGGATGAACACTGAAGCTTTCTTT	CASSLDRGPGGMNTEAFF
NA	TRBV7-3	TRBD1	TRBJ1-1	TGTGCCAGCAGCCAAGGACAGGGTTGGAACACTGAAGCTTTCTTT	CASSQGQGWNTEAFF